This TCR beta chain was recorded in a study of tumor-infiltrating lymphocytes in primary liver carcinoma. For the study at large: Among the tumors, stages were T1-T3 N0M0 and sizes roughly 4.2 to 10 cm. Every sample contained roughly 3.5 to 7.13 million productive TCRbeta reads, and these numbers were similar from one tissue type to another.

cDNA specific to TCR beta was made from approximately 500 ng of total RNA, with a constant-region primer employed for priming. Modified slightly, ARM-PCR produced TCR beta libraries over three nested multiplex PCR rounds. Investigators reported that the first two PCR rounds, at roughly 10 cycles each, used TRBV1-TRBV30 forward primers with a C-beta reverse primer. TCRdb processed the multiplex PCR reads anew with MiXCR; each CDR3 protein has one entry. The sample comprises fewer than 150,000 distinct CDR3 sequences, less than 80% of which are singletons, and around 9% rests with the top ten. Trimming took off 4 bases at V and 1 base at J, with 12 bases between the two ends. This CDR3 has 14 residues. Germline CDR1 and CDR2: SGHRS and YFSETQ. From about 19-30 mg of unsorted bulk tissue, DNA and RNA were co-extracted together. The patients lived with chronic HBV infection and had not yet received any treatment.

This chain joins TRBV5-1 and TRBJ2-7; a possible D gene is TRBD1 (5 bases). The sequencing sample was made of liver tumor tissue from sampling region 1. Regarding subset: tumor region T1, superior pole. This receptor was identified in a woman in her fifties or sixties with primary liver carcinoma and hepatitis B virus infection. CDR3 nucleotide sequence: TGCGCCAGCAGCCTGACGACAGTGTCCTACGAGCAGTACTTC. It is translated as CASSLTTVSYEQYF.